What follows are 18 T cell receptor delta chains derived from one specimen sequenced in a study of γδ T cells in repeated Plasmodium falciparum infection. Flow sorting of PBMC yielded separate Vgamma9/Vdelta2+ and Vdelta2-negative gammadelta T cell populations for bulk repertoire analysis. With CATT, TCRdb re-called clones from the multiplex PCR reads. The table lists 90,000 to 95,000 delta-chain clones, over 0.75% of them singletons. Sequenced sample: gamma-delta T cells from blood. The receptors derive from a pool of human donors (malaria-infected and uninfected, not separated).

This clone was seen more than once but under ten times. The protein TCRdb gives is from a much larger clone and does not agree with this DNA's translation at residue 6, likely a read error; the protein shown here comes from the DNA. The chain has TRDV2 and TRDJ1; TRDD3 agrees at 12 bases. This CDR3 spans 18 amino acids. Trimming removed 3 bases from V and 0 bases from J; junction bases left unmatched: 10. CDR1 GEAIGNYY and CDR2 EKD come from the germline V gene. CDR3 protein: CACDRYVLGDTYTDKLIF. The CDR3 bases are TGTGCCTGTGACCGCTACGTACTGGGGGATACTTACACCGATAAACTCATCTTT.

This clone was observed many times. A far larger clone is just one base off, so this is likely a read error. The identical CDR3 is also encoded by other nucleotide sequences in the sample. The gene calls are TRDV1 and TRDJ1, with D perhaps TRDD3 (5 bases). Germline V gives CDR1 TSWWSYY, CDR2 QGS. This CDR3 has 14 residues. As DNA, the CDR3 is TGCGCTCTTGGGGAACCGGATCCTTTGCTGAAACTCATCTTT. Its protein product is CALGEPDPLLKLIF.

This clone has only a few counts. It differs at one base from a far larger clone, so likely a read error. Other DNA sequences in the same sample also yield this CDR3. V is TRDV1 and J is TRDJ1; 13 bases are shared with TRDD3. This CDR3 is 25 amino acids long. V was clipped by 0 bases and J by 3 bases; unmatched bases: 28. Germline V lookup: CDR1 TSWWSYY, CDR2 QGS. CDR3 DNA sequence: TGTGCTCTTGGGGAACTACAATCTTCCTACACAAAAACTGGGGGATACGCGTCCTCCCCCGATAAACTCATCTTT. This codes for CALGELQSSYTKTGGYASSPDKLIF.

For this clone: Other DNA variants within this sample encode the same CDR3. The CDR3 protein is CALVLTFSPLKDTDKLIF. The CDR3 bases are TGTGCTCTTGTCCTTACTTTCTCACCGCTCAAAGACACCGATAAACTCATCTTT. The chain carries TRDV1 and TRDJ1, with D uncertain. This CDR3 has 18 amino acids. The ends were cut back, 7 bases at V and 0 bases at J, with 24 bases in the middle. Per the germline V gene, CDR1 is TSWWSYY and CDR2 is QGS.

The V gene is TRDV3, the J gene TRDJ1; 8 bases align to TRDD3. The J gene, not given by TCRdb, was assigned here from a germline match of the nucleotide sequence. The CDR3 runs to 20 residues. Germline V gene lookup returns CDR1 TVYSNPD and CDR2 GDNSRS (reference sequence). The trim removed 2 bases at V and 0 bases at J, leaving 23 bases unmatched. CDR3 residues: CAFPLRLLGGHNTYTDKLIF. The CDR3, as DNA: TGTGCCTTTCCCCTACGTTTACTGGGGGGACACAACACCTACACCGATAAACTCATCTTT.

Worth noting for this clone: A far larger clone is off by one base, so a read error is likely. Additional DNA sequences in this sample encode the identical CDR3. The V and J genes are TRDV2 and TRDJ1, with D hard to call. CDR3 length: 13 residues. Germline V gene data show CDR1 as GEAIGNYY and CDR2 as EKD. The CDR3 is CACDLMTTDKLIF. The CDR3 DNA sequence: TGCGCCTGTGACCTAATGACGACCGATAAACTCATCTTT.

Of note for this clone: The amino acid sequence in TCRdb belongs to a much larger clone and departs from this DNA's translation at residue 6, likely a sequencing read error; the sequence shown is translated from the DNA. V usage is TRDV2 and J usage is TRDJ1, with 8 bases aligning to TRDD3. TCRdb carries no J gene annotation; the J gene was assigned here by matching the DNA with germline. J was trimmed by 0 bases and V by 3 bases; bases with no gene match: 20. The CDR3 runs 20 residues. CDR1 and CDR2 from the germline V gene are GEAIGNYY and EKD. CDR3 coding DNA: TGTGCCTGTGACTCCCCTGGTGGGGGATTCTTTTCGTCGTACACCGATAAACTCATCTTT. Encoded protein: CACDSPGGGFFSSYTDKLIF.

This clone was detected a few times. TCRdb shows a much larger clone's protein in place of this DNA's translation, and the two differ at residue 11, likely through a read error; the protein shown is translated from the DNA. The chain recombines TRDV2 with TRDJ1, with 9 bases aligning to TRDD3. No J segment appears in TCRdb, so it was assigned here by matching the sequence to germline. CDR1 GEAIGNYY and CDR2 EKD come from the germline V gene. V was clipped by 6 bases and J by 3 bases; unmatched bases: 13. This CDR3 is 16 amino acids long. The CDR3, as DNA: TGTGCCTGTCGAAGTACTGGGGGACCAAGAGCCGATAAACTCATCTTT. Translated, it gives CACRSTGGPRADKLIF.

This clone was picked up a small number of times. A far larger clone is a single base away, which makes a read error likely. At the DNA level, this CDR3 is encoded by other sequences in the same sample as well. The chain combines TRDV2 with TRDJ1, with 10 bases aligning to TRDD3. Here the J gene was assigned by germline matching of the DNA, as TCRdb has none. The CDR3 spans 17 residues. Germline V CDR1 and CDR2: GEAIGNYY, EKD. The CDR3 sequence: CACDGPVGGYAADKLIF. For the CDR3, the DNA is TGTGCCTGTGACGGTCCTGTGGGGGGATACGCTGCCGACAAACTCATCTTT.

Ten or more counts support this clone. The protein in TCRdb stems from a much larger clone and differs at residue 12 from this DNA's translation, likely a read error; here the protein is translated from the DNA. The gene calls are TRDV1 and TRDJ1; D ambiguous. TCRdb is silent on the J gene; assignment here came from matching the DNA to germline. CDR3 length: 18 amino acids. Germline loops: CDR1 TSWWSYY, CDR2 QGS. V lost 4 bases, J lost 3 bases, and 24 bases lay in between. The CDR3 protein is CALGVRWAPDVRADKLIF. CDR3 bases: TGTGCTCTTGGGGTCCGTTGGGCCCCGGATGTACGGGCCGATAAACTCATCTTT.

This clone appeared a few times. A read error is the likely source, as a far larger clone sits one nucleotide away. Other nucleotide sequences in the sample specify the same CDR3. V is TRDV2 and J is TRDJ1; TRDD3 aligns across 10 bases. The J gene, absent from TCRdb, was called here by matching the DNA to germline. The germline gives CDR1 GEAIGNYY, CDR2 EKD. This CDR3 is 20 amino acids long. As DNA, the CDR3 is TGCGCCTGTGACCTACTCAACCCTCGTACTGGGGGATCAAACACCGATAAACTCATCTTT. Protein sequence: CACDLLNPRTGGSNTDKLIF.

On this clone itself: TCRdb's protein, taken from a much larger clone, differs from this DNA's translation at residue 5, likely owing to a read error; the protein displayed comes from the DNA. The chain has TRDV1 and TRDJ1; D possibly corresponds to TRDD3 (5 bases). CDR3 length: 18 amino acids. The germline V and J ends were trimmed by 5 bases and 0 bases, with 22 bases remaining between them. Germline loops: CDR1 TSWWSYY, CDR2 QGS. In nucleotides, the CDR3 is TGTGCTCTTGGGAAATGCTTCTGGGAGCGAAGCTACACCGATAAACTCATCTTT. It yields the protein CALGKCFWERSYTDKLIF.

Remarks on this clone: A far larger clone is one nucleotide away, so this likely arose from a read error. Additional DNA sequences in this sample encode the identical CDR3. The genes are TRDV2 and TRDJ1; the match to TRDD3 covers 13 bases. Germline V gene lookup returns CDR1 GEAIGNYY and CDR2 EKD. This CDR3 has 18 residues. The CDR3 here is CACDPVLGDTRYTDKLIF. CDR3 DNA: TGCGCCTGTGACCCTGTACTGGGGGATACGCGTTACACCGATAAACTCATCTTT.

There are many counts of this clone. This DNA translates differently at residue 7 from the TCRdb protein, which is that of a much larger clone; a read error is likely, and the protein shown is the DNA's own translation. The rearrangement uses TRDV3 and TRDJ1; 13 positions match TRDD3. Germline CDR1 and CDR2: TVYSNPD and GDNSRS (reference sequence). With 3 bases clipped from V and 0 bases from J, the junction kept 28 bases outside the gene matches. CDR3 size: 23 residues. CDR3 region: CAFPTGLPRPHWGIRSYTDKLIF. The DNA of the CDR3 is TGTGCCTTCCCCACCGGGCTCCCGAGGCCCCACTGGGGGATACGCTCGTACACCGATAAACTCATCTTT.

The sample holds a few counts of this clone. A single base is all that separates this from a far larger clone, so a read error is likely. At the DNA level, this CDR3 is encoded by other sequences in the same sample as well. The CDR3 nucleotides read TGTGCCTGTGATTCACTGGGGGATGCCGTGGCCGATAAACTCATCTTT. Translating gives CACDSLGDAVADKLIF. The chain joins TRDV2 to TRDJ1, with TRDD3 matching 10 bases. TCRdb carries no J gene annotation; the J gene was assigned here by matching the DNA with germline. With 4 bases clipped from V and 3 bases from J, the junction kept 10 bases outside the gene matches. The CDR3 contains 16 residues. The germline V gene encodes CDR1 GEAIGNYY and CDR2 EKD.

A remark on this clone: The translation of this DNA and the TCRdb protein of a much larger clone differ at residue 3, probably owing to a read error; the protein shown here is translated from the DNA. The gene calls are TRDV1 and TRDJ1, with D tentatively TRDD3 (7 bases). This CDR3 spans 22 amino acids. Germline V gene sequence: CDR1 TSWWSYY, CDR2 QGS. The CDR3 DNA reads TGTGCTCCTGGGGAATCTCACCTCCTACGAGTTACTGGGGTGGAAGACACCGATAAACTCATCTTT. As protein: CAPGESHLLRVTGVEDTDKLIF.

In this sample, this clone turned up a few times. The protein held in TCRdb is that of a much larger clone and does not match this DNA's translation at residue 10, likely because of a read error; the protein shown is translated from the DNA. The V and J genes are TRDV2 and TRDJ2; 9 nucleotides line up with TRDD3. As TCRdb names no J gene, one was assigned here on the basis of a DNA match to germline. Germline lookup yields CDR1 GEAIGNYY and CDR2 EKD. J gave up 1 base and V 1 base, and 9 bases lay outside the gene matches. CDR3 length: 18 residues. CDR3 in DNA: TGTGCCTGTGACACGAAGTGGGGGATATGGGGTTTGACAGCACAACTCTTCTTT. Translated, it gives CACDTKWGIWGLTAQLFF.

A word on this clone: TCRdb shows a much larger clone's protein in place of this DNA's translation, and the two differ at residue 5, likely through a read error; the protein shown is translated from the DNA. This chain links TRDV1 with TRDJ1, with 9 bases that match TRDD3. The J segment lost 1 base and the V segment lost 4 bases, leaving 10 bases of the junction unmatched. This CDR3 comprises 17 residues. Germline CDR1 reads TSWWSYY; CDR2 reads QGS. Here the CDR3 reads CALGGISGGFLTDKLIF. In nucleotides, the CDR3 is TGTGCTCTTGGGGGCATCTCTGGGGGATTCCTCACCGATAAACTCATCTTT.